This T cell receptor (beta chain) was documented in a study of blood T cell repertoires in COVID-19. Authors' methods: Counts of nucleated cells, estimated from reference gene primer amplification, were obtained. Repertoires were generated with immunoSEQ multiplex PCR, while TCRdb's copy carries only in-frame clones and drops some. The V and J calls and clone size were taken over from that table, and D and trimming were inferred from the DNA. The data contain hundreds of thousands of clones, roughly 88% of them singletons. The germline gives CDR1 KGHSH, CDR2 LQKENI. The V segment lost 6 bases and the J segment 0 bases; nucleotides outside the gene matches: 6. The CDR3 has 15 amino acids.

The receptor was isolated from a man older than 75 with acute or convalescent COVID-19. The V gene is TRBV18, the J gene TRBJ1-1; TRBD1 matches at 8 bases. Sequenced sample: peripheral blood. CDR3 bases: TGTGCCAGCTCGCTGAGACAGGGGATGAACACTGAAGCTTTCTTT. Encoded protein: CASSLRQGMNTEAFF. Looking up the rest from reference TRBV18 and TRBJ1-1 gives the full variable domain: NAGVMQNPRHLVRRRGQEARLRCSPMKGHSHVYWYRQLPEEGLKFMVYLQKENIIDESGMPKERFSAEFPKEGPSILRIQQVVRGDSAAYFCASSLRQGMNTEAFFGQGTRLTVV.